These 29 T cell receptor beta chains were all obtained from the same sample, sequenced in a study of early T cells in non-severe SARS-CoV-2 infection. One entry per CDR3 protein results from TCRdb running MiXCR on the 5' RACE reads. This table has 55,000 to 75,000 distinct CDR3 sequences, over 4.5% appearing once. Here the sequenced sample was whole blood, taken at baseline. The receptors stem from an adult who was a healthcare worker with PCR-confirmed SARS-CoV-2 infection or an uninfected control (not recorded which).

This clonotype was seen repeatedly, ten times or more. The rearrangement links TRBV3-2 to TRBJ2-3; TRBD1 is taken as the D call from the table, unchecked against the DNA. TRBV3-2 is a known pseudogene. The CDR3 is made up of 16 amino acids. The CDR3 is CASSPRTGLNTDTQYF. CDR3 sequence (DNA): TGTGCCAGCAGCCCGAGGACAGGCCTCAACACAGATACGCAGTATTTT.

This clonotype was seen ten or more times. The V gene is TRBV25-1, the J gene TRBJ1-1; no reliable D call. The CDR3 length is 16 residues. V was pared by 1 base and J by 0 bases, with 12 bases between. The V gene's germline CDR1 is MGHDK and CDR2 SYGVNS. The CDR3 sequence is CASSESAVAMNTEAFF. CDR3 coding DNA: TGTGCCAGCAGTGAATCGGCGGTCGCAATGAACACTGAAGCTTTCTTT.

Many counts were recorded for this clonotype. This chain connects TRBV4-3 to TRBJ2-1; D gene unclear. CDR1 and CDR2 (germline): LGHNA, YSLEER. CDR3 length: 15 residues. Trimming removed 0 bases from V and 2 bases from J, with 8 bases in between. The CDR3 DNA reads TGCGCCAGCAGCCAAGATATAGACCCCTACAATGAGCAGTTCTTC. Protein: CASSQDIDPYNEQFF.

This clonotype showed up many times. This chain links TRBV18 with TRBJ1-4; D uncertain. Germline V gene sequence: CDR1 KGHSH, CDR2 LQKENI. Trimming shortened V by 4 bases and J by 0 bases, and 12 bases separated the two germline ends. CDR3 length equals 16 residues. CDR3 amino acids: CASSRSTLATNEKLFF. The CDR3 DNA follows: TGTGCCAGCTCACGTTCAACACTTGCAACTAATGAAAAACTGTTTTTT.

This clonotype was picked up many times. This rearrangement joins TRBV19 to TRBJ2-1; D is perhaps TRBD2 (6 bases). This CDR3 has 15 amino acids. Germline CDR1 reads LNHDA; CDR2 reads SQIVND (reference sequence). V was pared by 1 base and J by 3 bases, with 10 bases between. This chain's CDR3 is CASSIGGGVYNEQFF. CDR3 nucleotide sequence: TGTGCCAGTAGTATAGGAGGCGGGGTCTACAATGAGCAGTTCTTC. Filled out from reference TRBV19 and TRBJ2-1, the complete variable domain reads DGGITQSPKYLFRKEGQNVTLSCEQNLNHDAMYWYRQDPGQGLRLIYYSQIVNDFQKGDIAEGYSVSREKKESFPLTVTSAQKNPTAFYLCASSIGGGVYNEQFFGPGTRLTVL.

This clonotype has ten or more counts. The chain uses TRBV12-3 or TRBV12-4 and TRBJ2-1; TRBD2 matches 13 bases. The ends lost 4 bases at V and 4 bases at J; junction bases unmatched: 1. CDR3 length equals 15 residues. In DNA form, the CDR3 reads TGTGCCAGCAGTTCGGGACTAGCGGGATACAATGAGCAGTTCTTC. Its translation is CASSSGLAGYNEQFF.

This clonotype is a singleton in its sample. This chain uses TRBV28 with TRBJ2-7; 8 bases are a match to TRBD2. Germline V CDR1 and CDR2: MDHEN, SYDVKM. V trimming: 4 bases; J trimming: 2 bases; junction bases outside the gene matches: 4. This CDR3 contains 14 residues. The CDR3 loop reads CASSSLAAPYEQYF. CDR3 bases: TGTGCCAGCAGTTCACTAGCGGCCCCCTACGAGCAGTACTTC.

The sample holds many counts of this clonotype. The J gene is TRBJ2-5, the V gene TRBV29-1; the D is unclear. This CDR3 region has 13 residues. Germline V gene sequence: CDR1 SQVTM, CDR2 ANQGSEA. Between the trimmed V and J ends, which lost 5 bases and 5 bases, there was a span of 15 bases. The CDR3 DNA reads TGCAGCGTTACCATTTCTCCACGGGAGACCCAGTACTTC. This encodes CSVTISPRETQYF. Using reference TRBV29-1 and TRBJ2-5 for the parts outside the CDR3, the full variable domain is SAVISQKPSRDICQRGTSLTIQCQVDSQVTMMFWYRQQPGQSLTLIATANQGSEATYESGFVIDKFPISRPNLTFSTLTVSNMSPEDSSIYLCSVTISPRETQYFGPGTRLLVL.

This clonotype has a count of ten or more. This chain joins TRBV27 and TRBJ2-7; perhaps D is TRBD1 or TRBD2 (5 bases each). Trimming took off 6 bases at V and 3 bases at J, with 18 bases between the two ends. The germline V gene has CDR1 MNHEY and CDR2 SMNVEV (reference sequence). The CDR3 covers 15 residues. In DNA, the CDR3 is TGTGCCAGCAGCAGCAGCGGTTTGGGGCTCTACGAGCAGTACTTC. Its protein is CASSSSGLGLYEQYF.

Ten or more counts support this clonotype. The DNA for the CDR3 is TGTGCCAGCAGCTTAATCGGACTAGCCTACGGGACCGGGGAGCTGTTTTTT. This gives the protein CASSLIGLAYGTGELFF. The rearrangement joins TRBV5-6 to TRBJ2-2; 8 bases align to TRBD2. There are 17 residues in the CDR3. Germline trimming cut 2 bases from V and 5 bases from J; bases unmatched to any gene: 11. Germline CDR1 reads SGHDT; CDR2 reads YYEEEE.

This clonotype has a count of ten or more. The chain combines TRBV29-1 with TRBJ1-2; D gene ambiguous. The CDR3 spans 16 residues. V was cut by 8 bases and J by 2 bases, with 24 bases left in between. In germline, CDR1 is SQVTM, CDR2 ANQGSEA. This CDR3 is CSHESLGRTGNYGYTF. CDR3 nucleotides: TGCAGCCACGAATCACTTGGCAGGACGGGGAACTATGGCTACACCTTC.

This chain joins TRBV19 and TRBJ1-2; weak D call: TRBD1 (5 bases). The length of the CDR3 is 15 residues. CDR1 LNHDA and CDR2 SQIVND come from the germline V gene (reference sequence). V was pared by 4 bases and J by 4 bases, with 16 bases between. The DNA for the CDR3 is TGTGCCAGTAGTAGGCGACTCACCGGGGCCTATGGCTACACCTTC. Protein: CASSRRLTGAYGYTF.

The V and J genes are TRBV5-1 and TRBJ2-7; D is perhaps TRBD1 (5 bases). The CDR3 is 14 amino acids. Per germline, CDR1 SGHRS and CDR2 YFSETQ. The V end was cut by 0 bases, the J end by 3 bases, with 10 bases between. The CDR3 coding sequence is TGCGCCAGCAGCTTGGTTCCAGGGAACTACGAGCAGTACTTC. Its translation is CASSLVPGNYEQYF.

In its sample, this clonotype was seen many times. The V call is TRBV7-8, the J call TRBJ2-3; 10 bases map to TRBD2. The germline gives CDR1 SGHVS, CDR2 FQNEAQ. CDR3 length equals 16 residues. Germline trimming cut 4 bases from V and 1 base from J; bases unmatched to any gene: 5. This CDR3 is CASSSYGTSGTDTQYF. For the CDR3, the DNA is TGTGCCAGCAGCTCCTACGGGACTAGCGGCACAGATACGCAGTATTTT.

The V gene is TRBV11-3, the J gene TRBJ2-1; D not certain. The CDR3 is made up of 13 amino acids. The V and J ends lost 4 bases and 9 bases respectively, with 13 bases between them. The germline V gene has CDR1 SGHNT and CDR2 YENEEA. DNA for the CDR3: TGTGCCAGCAGCTCCCGACTTCGTCGTGAGCAGTTCTTC. Its translation: CASSSRLRREQFF.

This clonotype was detected a few times. This rearrangement joins TRBV24-1 to TRBJ2-3; the match to TRBD1 covers 8 bases. Germline V CDR1 and CDR2: KGHDR, SFDVKD. The CDR3 sequence is 16 residues long. V dropped 0 bases and J dropped 1; count of bases not matched to a gene: 2. The CDR3 here is CATSDLGDRRTDTQYF. DNA of the CDR3: TGTGCCACCAGTGATTTGGGGGACAGGCGCACAGATACGCAGTATTTT.

This clonotype was counted a few times. Here the CDR3 reads CAISGLREKSGNTIYF. The CDR3, as DNA: TGTGCCATCAGTGGTCTTAGGGAGAAATCTGGAAACACCATATATTTT. The chain joins TRBV10-3 to TRBJ1-3; no reliable D call. The CDR3 totals 16 residues. V lost 4 bases and J lost 1, with 14 bases in between. From germline, CDR1 is ENHRY and CDR2 SYGVKD.

This clonotype came up many times. This sequence joins TRBV29-1 and TRBJ2-1; 7 bases align to TRBD1. With V trimmed by 4 bases and J by 3 bases, 9 bases remained unmatched. Germline V gives CDR1 SQVTM, CDR2 ANQGSEA. CDR3 length: 15 residues. CDR3 nucleotides: TGCAGCGTTGCGACAGGGCGGGCTGTCTACAATGAGCAGTTCTTC. Its protein product is CSVATGRAVYNEQFF.

The sample holds one count of this clonotype. V gene TRBV6-2 or TRBV6-3 combines with J gene TRBJ2-3, with 8 nucleotides matching TRBD2. Germline CDR1 and CDR2: MNHEY and SVGEGT. The CDR3 contains 18 residues. J lost 2 bases, V lost 7 bases, and 17 bases had no gene match. Here the CDR3 reads CASNYRTSPRLNTDTQYF. CDR3 DNA sequence: TGTGCCAGCAATTATCGGACTAGCCCACGGCTTAACACAGATACGCAGTATTTT.

This clonotype was seen ten or more times. The chain couples TRBV24-1 to TRBJ2-1; 7 nucleotides line up with TRBD2. The trim removed 5 bases at V and 4 bases at J, leaving 7 bases unmatched. From germline, CDR1 is KGHDR and CDR2 SFDVKD. CDR3 length: 15 amino acids. CDR3 loop: CATSGRGVDYNEQFF. The DNA for the CDR3 is TGTGCCACCAGTGGCCGGGGGGTCGATTACAATGAGCAGTTCTTC.

This clonotype was seen at least ten times. The CDR3 region has the DNA TGTGCCAGCAGCTTAGAGGCGAGCTCCTACAATGAGCAGTTCTTC. Its translation: CASSLEASSYNEQFF. The J gene is TRBJ2-1, the V gene TRBV11-3; D remains ambiguous. V was shortened by 0 bases and J by 0 bases, with 6 bases between the two germline ends. Germline lookup yields CDR1 SGHNT and CDR2 YENEEA. The CDR3 totals 15 residues.

This clonotype was recorded at least ten times. J is TRBJ2-5 and V is TRBV20-1; no clear D. The CDR3 contains 19 residues. CDR1 is DFQATT and CDR2 is SNEGSKA in the germline V gene (reference sequence). V was cut by 0 bases and J by 1 base, with 24 bases left in between. CDR3 protein: CSARDPLNGALVTQETQYF. CDR3 bases: TGCAGTGCTAGAGATCCTCTTAACGGTGCACTCGTGACCCAAGAGACCCAGTACTTC.

This clonotype was observed at least ten times. The chain recombines TRBV20-1 with TRBJ2-3; 8 nucleotides match TRBD2. The CDR3 consists of 14 residues. Unmatched junction bases numbered 5, after V lost 6 bases and J lost 0 bases. Germline CDR1 reads DFQATT; CDR2 reads SNEGSKA (reference sequence). The CDR3 DNA reads as TGCAGTGCACCTGGACTAGCTAGCACAGATACGCAGTATTTT. This gives the protein CSAPGLASTDTQYF.

This clonotype was recorded at least ten times. This sequence joins TRBV5-4 and TRBJ1-1, with D unresolved. V lost 0 bases and J lost 2, with 14 bases in between. CDR3 size: 16 residues. Germline values: CDR1 SGHNT, CDR2 YYREEE (reference sequence). CDR3: CASSLGQRPKNTEAFF. The DNA for the CDR3 is TGTGCCAGCAGCTTGGGACAAAGACCAAAAAACACTGAAGCTTTCTTT.

This clonotype was detected ten times or more. V gene TRBV7-8 combines with J gene TRBJ2-1, with 8 nucleotides matching TRBD2. The CDR3 length is 15 residues. Trimming cost V 4 bases and J 6 bases; bases outside gene matches: 8. In germline, CDR1 is SGHVS, CDR2 FQNEAQ. The CDR3 region has the DNA TGTGCCAGCAGCTCGAGCGGGAGTCGTCGCAATGAGCAGTTCTTC. It encodes CASSSSGSRRNEQFF. The full variable domain, rest sourced from reference TRBV7-8 and TRBJ2-1, is GAGVSQSPRYKVAKRGQDVALRCDPISGHVSLFWYQQALGQGPEFLTYFQNEAQLDKSGLPSDRFFAERPEGSVSTLKIQRTQQEDSAVYLCASSSSGSRRNEQFFGPGTRLTVL.

This clonotype has more than one count but fewer than ten. The rearrangement uses TRBV18 and TRBJ2-1, with 7 bases identical to TRBD2. V lost 2 bases and J lost 0; bases outside the gene matches: 4. The CDR3 totals 16 residues. The germline CDR1 and CDR2 sequences are KGHSH and LQKENI. The DNA for the CDR3 is TGTGCCAGCTCACCATCCGGCGGGAGCTCCTACAATGAGCAGTTCTTC. Protein sequence: CASSPSGGSSYNEQFF. Variable domain in full (rest from reference TRBV18 and TRBJ2-1): NAGVMQNPRHLVRRRGQEARLRCSPMKGHSHVYWYRQLPEEGLKFMVYLQKENIIDESGMPKERFSAEFPKEGPSILRIQQVVRGDSAAYFCASSPSGGSSYNEQFFGPGTRLTVL.

This chain joins TRBV18 and TRBJ2-3, with 7 bases fitting TRBD2. From germline, CDR1 is KGHSH and CDR2 LQKENI. V shed 5 bases, J shed 3 bases, and the junction held 5 bases outside the gene matches. The CDR3 sequence is 14 residues long. CDR3 sequence (DNA): TGTGCCAGCTCATCGCAGGGAGGGACAGATACGCAGTATTTT. Translation gives CASSSQGGTDTQYF.

The V and J genes are TRBV19 and TRBJ2-7, with TRBD1 matching over 9 bases. V trimming: 7 bases; J trimming: 2 bases; junction bases outside the gene matches: 15. The germline CDR1 and CDR2 sequences are LNHDA and SQIVND (reference sequence). The CDR3 runs 17 residues. CDR3 loop: CASIRKTSGTGTYEQYF. As DNA, the CDR3 is TGTGCCAGTATTCGGAAGACGTCCGGGACAGGGACCTACGAGCAGTACTTC.

V and J are TRBV20-1 and TRBJ1-2, with 7 nucleotides matching TRBD1. The V gene end was trimmed by 6 bases and the J gene end by 3 bases; junction bases not matched to a gene: 7. This CDR3 contains 13 residues. Germline V gives CDR1 DFQATT, CDR2 SNEGSKA (reference sequence). CDR3 sequence: CSARQGQDYGYTF. The CDR3 region has the DNA TGCAGTGCCCGACAGGGTCAGGACTATGGCTACACCTTC.